Below are 11 T cell receptor beta chains sequenced from a single sample in a study of beta chain features in type 1 diabetes. These receptors lack a known antigen. Expressed TCRB transcripts were sequenced, since all the RNA that had been isolated was reverse transcribed. Sequencing used immunoSEQ multiplex PCR; TCRdb keeps in-frame clones, though not all of them. The sample consists of about 170,000 clones, roughly 8% of them appearing once. Study results and limitations: People with Type 1 diabetes carried modestly yet significantly shorter TCRB CDR3s in all four CD4+ subsets.

The sample was central memory CD4+ T cells from blood. These receptors originate from a man aged 18 to 30 with type 1 diabetes.

There are a few counts of this clone. The gene calls are TRBV11-2 and TRBJ1-1, with D hard to call. From germline, CDR1 is SGHAT and CDR2 FQNNGV. The CDR3 runs 13 residues. Deletions cut 5 bases from V and 2 bases from J, with 9 bases between. CDR3 DNA sequence: TGTGCCAGCAGCGGAAGGAGAAACACTGAAGCTTTCTTT. Protein sequence: CASSGRRNTEAFF.

A few counts support this clone. This chain uses TRBV9 with TRBJ2-3, with 8 bases identical to TRBD2. Trimming cost V 6 bases and J 2 bases; bases outside gene matches: 5. The germline V gene encodes CDR1 SGDLS and CDR2 YYNGEE. This CDR3 is 14 amino acids long. The CDR3 bases are TGTGCCAGCAAGGCGGGGGGACCCACAGATACGCAGTATTTT. Translation: CASKAGGPTDTQYF.

This clone was counted a few times. The V and J genes are TRBV30 and TRBJ2-3; 12 positions agree with TRBD2. V dropped 0 bases and J dropped 2; count of bases not matched to a gene: 3. CDR1 is GTSNPN, CDR2 SVGIG, per germline (reference sequence). This CDR3 has 16 residues. The CDR3 reads CAWSVGLAGNTDTQYF. CDR3 coding DNA: TGTGCCTGGAGTGTAGGACTAGCGGGAAACACAGATACGCAGTATTTT.

This clone was observed a handful of times. V gene TRBV28 combines with J gene TRBJ2-3, with D perhaps matching TRBD2 (5 bases). The germline CDR1 and CDR2 sequences are MDHEN and SYDVKM. The CDR3 has 15 amino acids. V lost 1 base to trimming and J lost 0 bases, with 8 bases between them. The CDR3 sequence: CASSLSGRSTDTQYF. The CDR3 DNA sequence: TGTGCCAGCAGTTTATCGGGGAGAAGCACAGATACGCAGTATTTT.

The chain carries TRBV7-9 and TRBJ2-6; 8 nucleotides match TRBD2. The germline CDR1 and CDR2 sequences are SEHNR and FQNEAQ (reference sequence). The ends lost 5 bases at V and 0 bases at J; junction bases unmatched: 3. This CDR3 contains 16 residues. CDR3: CASSPRGASGANVLTF. Written as DNA, the CDR3 is TGTGCCAGCAGCCCGCGGGGGGCCTCTGGGGCCAACGTCCTGACTTTC.

The sample holds a few counts of this clone. The V and J genes are TRBV28 and TRBJ1-6, with D possibly being TRBD1 (6 bases). Trimming removed 6 bases at V and 7 bases at J, with 19 bases between. Germline assignment: CDR1 MDHEN and CDR2 SYDVKM. This CDR3 is built from 16 residues. The CDR3 protein is CASSLRGGAWNSPLHF. The CDR3 DNA follows: TGTGCCAGCAGCCTCCGCGGGGGGGCATGGAATTCACCCCTCCACTTT.

This clone was observed a handful of times. This chain connects TRBV11-3 to TRBJ2-3, with D possibly being TRBD1 (6 bases). The V end was cut by 11 bases, the J end by 4 bases, with 19 bases between. Germline values: CDR1 SGHNT, CDR2 YENEEA. The CDR3 spans 14 residues. In nucleotides, the CDR3 is TGTGCCTCCGGGACCTGGGGGCAGTCAGATACGCAGTATTTT. Protein sequence: CASGTWGQSDTQYF.

The chain links TRBV7-2 to TRBJ2-3, with 8 bases aligning to TRBD2. Per germline, CDR1 SGHTA and CDR2 FQGNSA. CDR3 size: 16 residues. The J segment lost 6 bases and the V segment lost 3 bases, leaving 11 bases of the junction unmatched. CDR3 sequence: CASSFSAGGPGDTQYF. In DNA form, the CDR3 reads TGTGCCAGCAGCTTCTCCGCGGGGGGCCCCGGGGATACGCAGTATTTT.

This clone occurred a few times. J is TRBJ1-5 and V is TRBV2; D gene uncertain. The CDR3 is 15 residues long. Trimming took 6 bases from V and 0 from J, leaving 12 bases between them. Germline V gene sequence: CDR1 SNHLY, CDR2 FYNNEI. The CDR3 nucleotides are TGTGCCAGCAGCGGGGTCGCGGGTAGCAATCAGCCCCAGCATTTT. Its translation: CASSGVAGSNQPQHF.

A few counts support this clone. In DNA, the CDR3 is TGTGCCATACAGGGTGGGGTGATTGTGAAGCAGTACTTC. Protein product: CAIQGGVIVKQYF. The rearrangement uses TRBV28 and TRBJ2-7; D perhaps matches TRBD1 (6 bases). This CDR3 comprises 13 residues. Trimming removed 10 bases from V and 8 bases from J, with 21 bases in between. CDR1 and CDR2 from the germline V gene are MDHEN and SYDVKM.

A note on this clone: The identical CDR3 is also encoded by other nucleotide sequences in the sample. The chain uses TRBV5-1 and TRBJ2-3, with D possibly being TRBD2 (5 bases). CDR1 SGHRS and CDR2 YFSETQ come from the germline V gene. The CDR3 has 14 residues. Trimming took 0 bases from V and 2 from J, leaving 7 bases between them. In nucleotides, the CDR3 is TGCGCCAGCAGCTTGGCCGGGGTCACAGATACGCAGTATTTT. It yields the protein CASSLAGVTDTQYF.